This T cell receptor (beta chain) was captured in a study of cytomegalovirus exposure and HLA in healthy donors. Findings and limits, study-wide: The Asian-associated ancestry cluster reportedly had fewer N-insertions than the approximately 700-donor mean in a later analysis. HLA alleles showed associations with 15,000 to 20,000 TCR beta sequences in a later analysis, at a 0.05 false discovery rate.

This clone was detected a few times. No antigen is known for it. It was with 60 Vbeta and 13 Jbeta primers that the PCR ran. Data came from immunoSEQ multiplex PCR; TCRdb stores just in-frame clones and leaves some out. The repertoire holds approximately 160,000 clones, with 65% to 70% as singletons. Trimming left V 0 bases short and J 0 bases short, with 15 bases between. Germline assignment: CDR1 LGHNA and CDR2 YNFKEQ. The CDR3 has 18 residues. Sample: PBMCs. The rearrangement uses TRBV4-2 and TRBJ1-3, with D uncertain. The clonotype was recovered from a woman aged 18-29 years in good health and CMV-seropositive. The CDR3 nucleotides read TGTGCCAGCAGCCAAGATTCACCCGGTGTTTACTCTGGAAACACCATATATTTT. Residues: CASSQDSPGVYSGNTIYF.